This is a list of T cell receptor beta chains from one sample in a study of OX40 agonist ivuxolimab in advanced cancers. Profiled with immunoSEQ multiplex PCR; TCRdb holds only in-frame clones, not every one. This sample yields about 50,000 clones, of which 70% to 90% are seen a single time; less than 0.75% belongs to the top ten. The sample consisted of CD4+ or CD8+ T cells sorted from blood, taken in a trial of the OX40 agonist ivuxolimab. The receptors derive from an adult with an advanced solid tumor such as melanoma, head and neck, liver or kidney cancer. Both conserved end residues are part of each CDR3. Each record gives: D gene, V gene, J gene, clone size, CDR3 protein, CDR3 DNA. The D gene is left open where the match is weak. Some rows have no size entry. The others give once, few or many, or a class for an expanded clone.

>.|TRBV7-3|TRBJ2-1|.
CASSSGQSSYNEQFF
TGTGCCAGCAGCTCCGGACAGAGCTCCTACAATGAGCAGTTCTTC
>.|TRBV11-1|TRBJ1-6|few
CASSNGRQANSPLHF
TGTGCCAGCAGCAATGGTAGACAGGCCAATTCACCCCTCCACTTT
>.|TRBV7-9|TRBJ2-4|.
CASSSANLDIQYF
TGTGCCAGCAGCTCCGCCAACCTAGACATTCAGTACTTC
>.|TRBV7-8|TRBJ2-1|.
CASSLGVVGGEQFF
TGTGCCAGCAGCTTGGGGGTTGTGGGCGGGGAGCAGTTCTTC
>.|TRBV7-9|TRBJ1-3|.
CASSLPGAGNTIYF
TGTGCCAGCAGCTTACCAGGGGCTGGAAACACCATATATTTT
>.|TRBV6-1|TRBJ2-2|once
CASRTGNTGELFF
TGTGCCAGCAGGACAGGGAACACCGGGGAGCTGTTTTTT
>.|TRBV28|TRBJ1-1|.
CASSLRDIQIPTTEAFF
TGTGCCAGCAGTTTACGGGACATCCAGATCCCAACCACTGAAGCTTTCTTT
>TRBD2|TRBV2|TRBJ2-1|.
CASSEMSGSRHEQFF
TGTGCCAGCAGTGAAATGAGCGGGAGCCGACATGAGCAGTTCTTC
>TRBD2|TRBV27|TRBJ2-2|.
CASSRTSGFWAGELFF
TGTGCCAGCAGCCGGACTAGCGGGTTTTGGGCCGGGGAGCTGTTTTTT
>.|TRBV29-1|TRBJ1-2|few
CSVETVYGYTF
TGCAGCGTCGAGACAGTTTATGGCTACACCTTC
>.|TRBV30|TRBJ1-5|.
CAWSGQGYQPQHF
TGTGCCTGGAGTGGGCAGGGCTATCAGCCCCAGCATTTT
>TRBD2|TRBV5-6|TRBJ2-7|.
CASSLALAGEQYF
TGTGCCAGCAGCTTAGCTCTAGCGGGCGAGCAGTACTTC
>TRBD1|TRBV2|TRBJ2-7|.
CASSGRQGAREQYF
TGTGCCAGCAGTGGACGACAGGGGGCGCGCGAGCAGTACTTC
>.|TRBV6-4|TRBJ1-1|.
CASSDFSRNTEAFF
TGTGCCAGCAGTGACTTCAGTAGGAACACTGAAGCTTTCTTT
>.|TRBV6-1|TRBJ1-1|.
CASSVMTANTEAFF
TGTGCCAGCAGTGTAATGACGGCGAACACTGAAGCTTTCTTT
>TRBD2|TRBV6-6|TRBJ2-7|.
CASSQGLAGVYEQYF
TGTGCCAGCAGTCAGGGACTAGCGGGGGTCTACGAGCAGTACTTC
>.|TRBV4-2|TRBJ1-1|once
CASSQGGSTEAFF
TGTGCCAGCAGCCAAGGTGGGAGCACTGAAGCTTTCTTT
>TRBD2|TRBV18|TRBJ2-1|.
CASSPFRLAGGSNNEQFF
TGTGCCAGCTCACCCTTTAGACTAGCGGGAGGCTCCAACAATGAGCAGTTCTTC
>TRBD1|TRBV12-5|TRBJ2-1|.
CASGSGTGGLYEQFF
TGTGCTAGTGGTTCCGGGACAGGGGGTTTGTATGAGCAGTTCTTC
>TRBD1|TRBV6-5|TRBJ2-3|.
CASSYSGTGTDTQYF
TGTGCCAGCAGTTACTCTGGGACAGGCACAGATACGCAGTATTTT
>.|TRBV6-1|TRBJ2-1|.
CASKLLAPHNEQFF
TGTGCCAGCAAGCTACTAGCTCCCCACAATGAGCAGTTCTTC
>.|TRBV29-1|TRBJ2-3|.
CSVGSRLTDTQYF
TGCAGCGTTGGGAGCCGGCTCACGGATACGCAGTATTTT
>.|TRBV27|TRBJ1-5|.
CASSGTWVIRGIQPQHF
TGTGCCAGCAGTGGGACGTGGGTGATCAGGGGTATTCAGCCCCAGCATTTT
>.|TRBV5-6|TRBJ1-1|few
CASSLPDGVNTEAFF
TGTGCCAGCAGCTTGCCAGACGGTGTCAACACTGAAGCTTTCTTT
>.|TRBV7-9|TRBJ2-1|.
CASSKDNEQFF
TGTGCCAGCAGCAAGGACAATGAGCAGTTCTTC
>TRBD2|TRBV5-4|TRBJ2-3|.
CASSTTSASTDTQYF
TGTGCCAGCAGCACTACTAGCGCTAGCACAGATACGCAGTATTTT
>.|TRBV9|TRBJ2-5|.
CASGGAGETQYF
TGTGCCAGCGGGGGGGCGGGCGAGACCCAGTACTTC
>TRBD2|TRBV7-9|TRBJ2-3|.
CASRWTSGGPSTDTQYF
TGTGCCAGCAGGTGGACTAGCGGGGGACCTAGCACAGATACGCAGTATTTT
>TRBD2|TRBV5-6|TRBJ2-2|once
CASSLLVLGGSAGELFF
TGTGCCAGCAGCTTGCTTGTTTTGGGCGGGAGTGCCGGGGAGCTGTTTTTT
>TRBD2|TRBV5-1|TRBJ2-7|.
CASSLEGTSAREQYF
TGCGCCAGCAGCTTGGAAGGGACTAGCGCTCGCGAGCAGTACTTC
>TRBD2|TRBV2|TRBJ2-3|.
CASSDPGLGIGTQYF
TGTGCCAGCAGCGATCCGGGACTAGGGATTGGCACGCAGTATTTT
>TRBD2|TRBV9|TRBJ2-1|.
CASSVGLAGVVYNEQFF
TGTGCCAGCAGCGTAGGACTAGCGGGAGTTGTCTACAATGAGCAGTTCTTC
>TRBD2|TRBV7-6|TRBJ2-1|.
CASSLYMGGNEQFF
TGTGCCAGCAGCCTTTACATGGGGGGGAATGAGCAGTTCTTC
>.|TRBV6-6|TRBJ1-5|.
CASSTSGKPQHF
TGTGCCAGCAGTACCAGTGGGAAGCCCCAGCATTTT
>TRBD2|TRBV7-3|TRBJ2-1|.
CASSLTGRAGGDEQFF
TGTGCCAGCAGCTTAACTGGAAGAGCGGGAGGTGATGAGCAGTTCTTC
>TRBD1|TRBV28|TRBJ1-2|.
CASSLRGLGYGYTF
TGTGCCAGCAGTTTGAGGGGGCTGGGCTATGGCTACACCTTC
>.|TRBV28|TRBJ1-2|.
CASSSLGVANYGYTF
TGTGCCAGCAGTTCCCTTGGGGTGGCTAACTATGGCTACACCTTC
>TRBD2|TRBV5-4|TRBJ2-2|.
CASSLVLATTGELFF
TGTGCCAGCAGCTTAGTACTAGCGACCACCGGGGAGCTGTTTTTT
>.|TRBV28|TRBJ2-7|.
CASSEGGAYEQYF
TGTGCCAGCAGTGAAGGGGGGGCGTACGAGCAGTACTTC